What follows are 19 T cell receptor beta chains derived from one specimen sequenced in a study of OX40 agonist ivuxolimab in advanced cancers. Profiled with immunoSEQ multiplex PCR; TCRdb holds only in-frame clones, not every one. Of 70,000 to 80,000 clones in the sample, roughly 90% were seen once. Sequenced material: CD4+ or CD8+ T cells sorted from blood, taken in a trial of the OX40 agonist ivuxolimab. The receptors originated from an adult with an advanced solid tumor such as melanoma, head and neck, liver or kidney cancer.

This rearrangement joins TRBV19 to TRBJ2-7, with D tentatively TRBD1 or TRBD2 (6 bases each). Trimming shortened V by 8 bases and J by 6 bases, and 14 bases separated the two germline ends. CDR3 length equals 12 residues. In germline, CDR1 is LNHDA, CDR2 SQIVND (reference sequence). The CDR3, as DNA: TGTGCCAGTGGAGGGGGAGAACGCGAGCAGTACTTC. Its translation is CASGGGEREQYF.

The genes are TRBV19 and TRBJ1-1; D ambiguous. V was cut by 6 bases and J by 5 bases, with 13 bases left in between. The CDR3 length is 13 residues. Per the germline V gene, CDR1 is LNHDA and CDR2 is SQIVND (reference sequence). The CDR3: CASSPEGRTEAFF. In nucleotides, the CDR3 is TGTGCCAGTAGCCCAGAAGGGAGAACTGAAGCTTTCTTT.

The chain uses TRBV11-2 and TRBJ2-4, with 8 bases aligning to TRBD2. Germline V gives CDR1 SGHAT, CDR2 FQNNGV. The CDR3 consists of 14 residues. With 8 bases clipped from V and 3 bases from J, the junction kept 6 bases outside the gene matches. CDR3 coding DNA: TGTGCCAGCCAAAGCGGGAGTGGCAAAAACATTCAGTACTTC. The encoded protein is CASQSGSGKNIQYF. The whole variable domain, remainder taken from reference TRBV11-2 and TRBJ2-4, is EAGVAQSPRYKIIEKRQSVAFWCNPISGHATLYWYQQILGQGPKLLIQFQNNGVVDDSQLPKDRFSAERLKGVDSTLKIQPAKLEDSAVYLCASQSGSGKNIQYFGAGTRLSVL.

The chain uses TRBV15 and TRBJ1-3; D gene unclear. From germline, CDR1 is LNHNV and CDR2 YYDKDF (reference sequence). With 4 bases removed from V and 2 bases from J, the gap between germline ends came to 18 bases. This CDR3 has 17 amino acids. The CDR3 sequence: CATSNPWEGRTGNTIYF. CDR3 nucleotides: TGTGCCACCAGCAACCCGTGGGAGGGAAGGACTGGAAACACCATATATTTT. Complete variable domain (other parts from reference TRBV15 and TRBJ1-3): DAMVIQNPRYQVTQFGKPVTLSCSQTLNHNVMYWYQQKSSQAPKLLFHYYDKDFNNEADTPDNFQSRRPNTSFCFLDIRSPGLGDTAMYLCATSNPWEGRTGNTIYFGEGSWLTVV.

In DNA, the CDR3 is TGTGCCAGCAGGAGGGGGGGGCGGAACACCGGGGAGCTGTTTTTT. Its translation is CASRRGGRNTGELFF. This rearrangement joins TRBV6-5 to TRBJ2-2, with a possible D match to TRBD2 (7 bases). Germline loops: CDR1 MNHEY, CDR2 SVGAGI. Trimming removed 6 bases at V and 1 base at J, with 12 bases between. This CDR3 is 15 amino acids long.

The J gene is TRBJ2-2, the V gene TRBV19, with TRBD2 matching over 9 bases. V gave up 2 bases and J gave up 7 bases; unmatched junction bases: 5. Per the germline V gene, CDR1 is LNHDA and CDR2 is SQIVND (reference sequence). The CDR3 runs 15 residues. The CDR3: CASSISGLAGGELFF. The CDR3, as DNA: TGTGCCAGTAGTATATCGGGACTAGCAGGCGGGGAGCTGTTTTTT.

The J gene is TRBJ2-3, the V gene TRBV27; D remains ambiguous. This CDR3 comprises 14 residues. Trimming left V 4 bases short and J 0 bases short, with 8 bases between. Germline V gene data show CDR1 as MNHEY and CDR2 as SMNVEV (reference sequence). CDR3 amino acids: CASSWAGSTDTQYF. The CDR3 DNA follows: TGTGCCAGCAGTTGGGCAGGCAGCACAGATACGCAGTATTTT.

This clone has just a few counts. V is TRBV27 and J is TRBJ2-6; D is ambiguous. The CDR3 is 13 residues long. Between the trimmed V and J ends, which lost 3 bases and 0 bases, there was a span of 0 bases. Germline V gene lookup returns CDR1 MNHEY and CDR2 SMNVEV (reference sequence). The CDR3 loop is CASSFSGANVLTF. The CDR3 coding sequence is TGTGCCAGCAGTTTCTCTGGGGCCAACGTCCTGACTTTC.

This chain connects TRBV9 to TRBJ2-7; 9 bases are a match to TRBD1. Germline V gives CDR1 SGDLS, CDR2 YYNGEE. This CDR3 comprises 15 residues. Trimming at V came to 0 bases and at J to 6 bases, leaving 7 bases not matched to a gene. As DNA, the CDR3 is TGTGCCAGCAGCGTAGTTCCGGACAGGGGAAGCGAGCAGTACTTC. Protein: CASSVVPDRGSEQYF.

The rearrangement uses TRBV18 and TRBJ2-2; 7 bases map to TRBD2. The CDR3 sequence is 14 residues long. The junction had 4 bases not matched to a gene; V was cut back by 4 bases and J by 5 bases. Germline lookup yields CDR1 KGHSH and CDR2 LQKENI. CDR3 region: CASSRSSGTGELFF. CDR3 DNA sequence: TGTGCCAGCTCACGTAGTAGCGGGACCGGGGAGCTGTTTTTT.

V gene TRBV19 combines with J gene TRBJ2-7, with 11 nucleotides matching TRBD1. The germline V gene encodes CDR1 LNHDA and CDR2 SQIVND (reference sequence). Germline trimming cut 4 bases from V and 2 bases from J; bases unmatched to any gene: 4. This CDR3 spans 15 amino acids. The CDR3 region has the DNA TGTGCCAGTAGTACTCCGGGACAGGGGGCCTACGAGCAGTACTTC. Its translation: CASSTPGQGAYEQYF.

This chain connects TRBV5-4 to TRBJ2-1, with a tentative D call TRBD2 (7 bases). This CDR3 has 14 residues. From germline, CDR1 is SGHNT and CDR2 YYREEE (reference sequence). V gave up 4 bases and J gave up 8 bases, with 16 bases separating them. In DNA, the CDR3 is TGTGCCAGCAGCCCCCAGGGGAGGGGCCATGAGCAGTTCTTC. Protein sequence: CASSPQGRGHEQFF.

This chain joins TRBV18 and TRBJ1-1; 10 bases agree with TRBD1. The CDR3 is 14 amino acids. CDR1 and CDR2 (germline): KGHSH, LQKENI. The ends lost 6 bases at V and 3 bases at J; junction bases unmatched: 4. The CDR3 is CASSRDRGDTEAFF. The CDR3 region has the DNA TGTGCCAGCTCTCGGGACAGGGGAGACACTGAAGCTTTCTTT.

V usage is TRBV6-5 and J usage is TRBJ2-7; a weak D match, TRBD2 (5 bases). The ends were cut back, 5 bases at V and 6 bases at J, with 11 bases in the middle. This CDR3 has 12 amino acids. Germline values: CDR1 MNHEY, CDR2 SVGAGI. The CDR3 spells CASSPHGGEQYF. The DNA for the CDR3 is TGTGCCAGCAGTCCCCATGGAGGCGAGCAGTACTTC.

The chain carries TRBV5-4 and TRBJ1-4; D remains unclear. Germline V gene lookup returns CDR1 SGHNT and CDR2 YYREEE (reference sequence). V was trimmed by 9 bases and J by 0 bases, leaving 9 bases between them. The CDR3 extends over 13 amino acids. The CDR3 reads CATGVATNEKLFF. The CDR3 nucleotides read TGTGCCACGGGTGTGGCAACTAATGAAAAACTGTTTTTT.

The V gene is TRBV7-3, the J gene TRBJ2-1; D is possibly TRBD2 (6 bases). This CDR3 contains 15 residues. In germline, CDR1 is SGHTA, CDR2 FQGTGA. V was cut by 4 bases and J by 5 bases, with 15 bases left in between. CDR3 loop: CASSSNPGLHNEQFF. DNA for the CDR3: TGTGCCAGCAGCTCCAATCCGGGACTTCACAATGAGCAGTTCTTC.

The sample holds a few counts of this clone. This chain uses TRBV5-4 with TRBJ2-1; D is uncertain. V was clipped by 0 bases and J by 0 bases, with 4 bases between them. CDR1 and CDR2 (germline): SGHNT, YYREEE (reference sequence). CDR3 length: 14 residues. The CDR3 DNA reads TGTGCCAGCAGCTTGGCGGGCTCCTACAATGAGCAGTTCTTC. Its translation is CASSLAGSYNEQFF.

This sequence joins TRBV6-5 and TRBJ1-5, with unresolved D. V lost 2 bases and J lost 11, with 7 bases in between. Per germline, CDR1 MNHEY and CDR2 SVGAGI. The CDR3 totals 11 residues. CDR3 sequence (DNA): TGTGCCAGCAGTTACGGGTTTACCCAGCATTTT. This codes for CASSYGFTQHF.

This sequence joins TRBV28 and TRBJ2-3, with 10 bases identical to TRBD1. Germline V lookup: CDR1 MDHEN, CDR2 SYDVKM. The CDR3 extends over 19 amino acids. Germline trimming cut 5 bases from V and 1 base from J; bases unmatched to any gene: 15. The CDR3 region has the DNA TGTGCCAGCAGTGGTTCCTGGGCGGTCGGGACAGGGGGCACAGATACGCAGTATTTT. The encoded protein is CASSGSWAVGTGGTDTQYF. Combining the CDR3 with reference TRBV28 and TRBJ2-3 gives the whole variable domain DVKVTQSSRYLVKRTGEKVFLECVQDMDHENMFWYRQDPGLGLRLIYFSYDVKMKEKGDIPEGYSVSREKKERFSLILESASTNQTSMYLCASSGSWAVGTGGTDTQYFGPGTRLTVL.